Sequencing of this T cell receptor beta chain was carried out in a study of beta chain features in type 1 diabetes. V dropped 0 bases and J dropped 1; count of bases not matched to a gene: 8. This CDR3 has 17 amino acids. Germline lookup yields CDR1 LGHNA and CDR2 YNFKEQ. Study-wide findings and caveats: TCRB repertoires of naive, central memory and Treg cells appeared more similar among patients than among healthy donors. High-TCR-expressing cells could be over-represented by cDNA sequencing. All four CD4+ subsets from Type 1 diabetes patients carried moderately but significantly shorter TCRB CDR3s.

CD45RO/CCR7/CD25/CD127/CD95/CD27 sorting isolated CD4+ naive, central memory, regulatory and stem cell-like memory cells. Expressed TCRB transcripts got sequenced, as all isolated RNA was reverse transcribed. Deep immunoSEQ sequencing covered naive, central memory and regulatory T cell samples. Assay: immunoSEQ multiplex PCR; the TCRdb copy retains only in-frame clones and omits some. The sample lists some 290,000 clones, approximately 14% occurring once. Worth noting for this clone: The antigen remains undetermined.

The TCR originated in a man aged 25-45 years with type 1 diabetes. The V gene is TRBV4-2, the J gene TRBJ2-7; 8 nucleotides agree with TRBD1. Specimen: naive CD4+ T cells from blood. As DNA, the CDR3 is TGTGCCAGCAGCCAAGATTGGGCAGGGGGCTCGTCCTACGAGCAGTACTTC. It specifies CASSQDWAGGSSYEQYF.